This T cell receptor (beta chain) was sequenced during a study of T cell clonality in common variable immunodeficiency. This CDR3 contains 13 residues. CDR1 is MNHEY and CDR2 is SVGEGT in the germline V gene. Trimming removed 5 bases at V and 7 bases at J, with 12 bases between. This clone occurred many times. What it binds is unknown. The DNA ends 3 residues before the CDR3 does, and the rest of the CDR3 is filled in from the germline J gene. The study's findings and limits: Links between repertoire features and CVID complications were heterogeneity-limited.

The assay was immunoSEQ multiplex PCR, and TCRdb's table has in-frame clones only and misses some. The counts give tens of thousands of clones, none of them seen only once; approximately 6.3% is held by the top ten. The sequence was obtained from a person aged 18 to 70 in good health. Sequenced material: peripheral blood mononuclear cells. This chain links TRBV6-2 or TRBV6-3 with TRBJ1-5; D is possibly TRBD1 (5 bases). The sequenced CDR3 bases are TGTGCCAGCAGTCCCCAGGGAGGCCAGCCC. Translation gives CASSPQGGQP. The full CDR3 reads CASSPQGGQPQHF.